This entry lists 23 T cell receptor beta chains sequenced from one sample in a study of shared clonotypes between healthy human individuals. Here immunoSEQ multiplex PCR was the method, and the copy in TCRdb shows in-frame clones only, minus some. The table shows millions of clones, with roughly 92% occurring only once. The sample consisted of naive CD4+ T cells sorted from blood. Subset reported: CD45RA+ positively selected. Every receptor here comes from a man between 18 and 35 years old in good health.

This chain joins TRBV25-1 and TRBJ2-6; maybe TRBD2 (5 bases). Germline lookup yields CDR1 MGHDK and CDR2 SYGVNS. Trimming left V 11 bases short and J 2 bases short, with 10 bases between. The CDR3 loop spans 13 amino acids. Here the CDR3 reads CAGGGPGANVLTF. The CDR3 region has the DNA TGTGCCGGTGGAGGACCTGGGGCCAACGTCCTGACTTTC.

This clone was seen only once. The V call is TRBV29-1, the J call TRBJ1-1; 7 nucleotides align to TRBD1. The trim removed 7 bases at V and 4 bases at J, leaving 9 bases unmatched. The CDR3 sequence is 13 residues long. Germline CDR1 and CDR2: SQVTM and ANQGSEA. CDR3 loop: CSAEGTAPTEAFF. CDR3 nucleotides: TGCAGCGCCGAGGGGACAGCGCCCACTGAAGCTTTCTTT.

This chain connects TRBV5-1 to TRBJ2-3; D remains unclear. The CDR3 contains 15 residues. Looked up from germline, CDR1 is SGHRS and CDR2 is YFSETQ. V was pared by 4 bases and J by 3 bases, with 15 bases between. CDR3 DNA: TGCGCCAGCAGCGTGGACCGGCTGGCAACAGATACGCAGTATTTT. As protein: CASSVDRLATDTQYF.

The chain uses TRBV11-2 and TRBJ2-7, with a possible D match to TRBD1 (6 bases). CDR1 and CDR2 (germline): SGHAT, FQNNGV. Trimming took 5 bases from V and 0 from J, leaving 14 bases between them. CDR3 length: 15 residues. The CDR3 region has the DNA TGTGCCAGCAGCGTCCCCGGGACACTCTCCTACGAGCAGTACTTC. Translated, it gives CASSVPGTLSYEQYF.

The genes are TRBV7-7 and TRBJ2-5; TRBD2 is a possible D gene (6 bases). The J call may be in error: the DNA end matches TRBJ2-7 better. CDR3 length equals 11 residues. Germline loops: CDR1 SSHAT, CDR2 FNYEAQ (reference sequence). The CDR3 region has the DNA TGTGCTAGCCCCCCGGGGGACGAGCAGTACTTC. Amino acids: CASPPGDEQYF.

The CDR3 protein is CASSPQFDRATEAFF. The CDR3 DNA reads TGTGCCAGCAGTCCCCAATTCGACAGGGCTACTGAAGCTTTCTTT. This rearrangement joins TRBV28 to TRBJ1-1; 7 nucleotides match TRBD1. The CDR3 runs to 15 residues. The germline V gene encodes CDR1 MDHEN and CDR2 SYDVKM. V was pared by 5 bases and J by 5 bases, with 11 bases of the junction left unmatched.

The CDR3 DNA follows: TGCGCCAGCAGTGAGACCACAGGGAGCAATCAGCCCCAGCATTTT. Translated, it gives CASSETTGSNQPQHF. The genes are TRBV10-2 and TRBJ1-5, with D maybe TRBD1 (6 bases). The germline CDR1 and CDR2 sequences are WSHSY and SAAADI. V gave up 2 bases and J gave up 1 base, with 9 bases separating them. The CDR3 length is 15 residues.

The CDR3 DNA is TGTGCCAGCAGCCCGGGGGGGTCTTATAATTCACCCCTCCACTTT. Translation: CASSPGGSYNSPLHF. The chain is built from TRBV11-2 and TRBJ1-6, with D possibly TRBD1 on 5 matching bases. This CDR3 is 15 amino acids long. From germline, CDR1 is SGHAT and CDR2 FQNNGV. Trimming shortened V by 5 bases and J by 4 bases, and 12 bases separated the two germline ends.

The chain has TRBV27 and TRBJ2-3, with a possible D match to TRBD1 (6 bases). Trimming stripped 7 bases from V and 1 base from J, with 9 bases between. Germline CDR1 is MNHEY and CDR2 is SMNVEV (reference sequence). This CDR3 contains 13 residues. In DNA form, the CDR3 reads TGTGCCAGCACTTGGACAGGCACAGATACGCAGTATTTT. This gives the protein CASTWTGTDTQYF.

The genes are TRBV7-9 and TRBJ2-7; D is undetermined. Germline loops: CDR1 SEHNR, CDR2 FQNEAQ (reference sequence). The CDR3 runs 15 residues. V dropped 1 base and J dropped 3 bases, with 13 bases sitting between them. Here the CDR3 DNA reads TGTGCCAGCAGCTTAGTCGGCGGCCCAAACTACGAGCAGTACTTC. It is translated as CASSLVGGPNYEQYF. The full variable domain, rest sourced from reference TRBV7-9 and TRBJ2-7, is DTGVSQNPRHKITKRGQNVTFRCDPISEHNRLYWYRQTLGQGPEFLTYFQNEAQLEKSRLLSDRFSAERPKGSFSTLEIQRTEQGDSAMYLCASSLVGGPNYEQYFGPGTRLTVT.

The chain is built from TRBV6-5 and TRBJ2-3; 8 nucleotides line up with TRBD2. The V segment lost 6 bases and the J segment 8 bases; nucleotides outside the gene matches: 7. This CDR3 has 13 residues. Germline loops: CDR1 MNHEY, CDR2 SVGAGI. The CDR3 region has the DNA TGTGCCAGCAGCCGGGGACTAGGCGGTACGCAGTATTTT. Residues: CASSRGLGGTQYF.

J is TRBJ2-7 and V is TRBV11-2; no reliable D call. CDR1 and CDR2 (germline): SGHAT, FQNNGV. V gave up 1 base and J gave up 0 bases, with 13 bases separating them. The CDR3 is 16 amino acids. As DNA, the CDR3 is TGTGCCAGCAGCTTAGGAGCTGGCCGGAGCTCCTACGAGCAGTACTTC. Protein: CASSLGAGRSSYEQYF.

CDR3 residues: CASSPRTAGEGSDTQYF. For the CDR3, the DNA is TGTGCCAGCAGCCCACGCACTGCGGGGGAAGGGTCAGATACGCAGTATTTT. This sequence joins TRBV5-4 and TRBJ2-3, with TRBD2 matching 7 bases. With 4 bases clipped from V and 4 bases from J, the junction kept 15 bases outside the gene matches. Germline CDR1 and CDR2: SGHNT and YYREEE (reference sequence). The CDR3 is 17 amino acids.

The genes are TRBV10-3 and TRBJ1-1; weak D call: TRBD1 (5 bases). The ends were cut back, 3 bases at V and 3 bases at J, with 11 bases in the middle. The CDR3 is 14 residues long. Germline V gene data show CDR1 as ENHRY and CDR2 as SYGVKD. The CDR3 nucleotides read TGTGCCATCAGTGATTCGGGGGGGTACACTGAAGCTTTCTTT. It codes for CAISDSGGYTEAFF.

The rearrangement uses TRBV15 and TRBJ1-5; 8 bases agree with TRBD1. Trimming at V came to 5 bases and at J to 0 bases, leaving 3 bases not matched to a gene. This CDR3 has 15 amino acids. Germline V gene lookup returns CDR1 LNHNV and CDR2 YYDKDF (reference sequence). The DNA of the CDR3 is TGTGCCACCAGCCCACAGGGGGTTAGCAATCAGCCCCAGCATTTT. It is translated as CATSPQGVSNQPQHF.

V is TRBV6-1 and J is TRBJ2-1, with 10 bases fitting TRBD2. V was pared by 1 base and J by 14 bases, with 8 bases of the junction left unmatched. CDR1 and CDR2 (germline): MNHNS, SASEGT. The CDR3 contains 14 residues. CDR3 sequence: CASSEGPSGGSEFF. Written as DNA, the CDR3 is TGTGCCAGCAGTGAAGGTCCTAGCGGGGGATCTGAGTTCTTC.

Concerning this clone itself: The identical CDR3 is also encoded by other nucleotide sequences in the sample. The rearrangement links TRBV7-2 to TRBJ2-1; D is perhaps TRBD1 or TRBD2 (6 bases each). Trimming took off 2 bases at V and 0 bases at J, with 11 bases between the two ends. The CDR3 covers 16 residues. Germline V gene sequence: CDR1 SGHTA, CDR2 FQGNSA. The CDR3: CASSLRGQSSYNEQFF. The CDR3 DNA reads as TGTGCCAGCAGCTTACGGGGGCAGAGCTCCTACAATGAGCAGTTCTTC.

This chain connects TRBV6-6 to TRBJ2-7, with TRBD1 matching over 11 bases. V lost 6 bases, J lost 4 bases, and 11 bases stayed unmatched. The length of the CDR3 is 16 residues. Germline CDR1 reads MNHNY; CDR2 reads SVGAGI (reference sequence). The CDR3, as DNA: TGTGCCAGCAGCCCCAAGGACAGGGGGCGAGGGTACGAGCAGTACTTC. Residues: CASSPKDRGRGYEQYF.

This rearrangement joins TRBV27 to TRBJ2-6; D is unclear. Between the trimmed V and J ends, which lost 3 bases and 0 bases, there was a span of 9 bases. Germline assignment: CDR1 MNHEY and CDR2 SMNVEV (reference sequence). This CDR3 region has 16 residues. In DNA, the CDR3 is TGTGCCAGCAGTTTGGGTAAAATCTCTGGGGCCAACGTCCTGACTTTC. Translating it yields CASSLGKISGANVLTF. Filled out from reference TRBV27 and TRBJ2-6, the complete variable domain reads EAQVTQNPRYLITVTGKKLTVTCSQNMNHEYMSWYRQDPGLGLRQIYYSMNVEVTDKGDVPEGYKVSRKEKRNFPLILESPSPNQTSLYFCASSLGKISGANVLTFGAGSRLTVL.

This clone was recorded a few times. The identical CDR3 is also encoded by other nucleotide sequences in the sample. The chain couples TRBV5-1 to TRBJ1-1; D not resolved. The CDR3 sequence is 13 residues long. Germline lookup yields CDR1 SGHRS and CDR2 YFSETQ. V was pared by 2 bases and J by 1 base, with 6 bases between. The CDR3 spells CASSLPPNTEAFF. The CDR3 DNA is TGCGCCAGCAGCTTACCCCCGAACACTGAAGCTTTCTTT.

V usage is TRBV9 and J usage is TRBJ1-6; D ambiguous. Trimming cost V 1 base and J 6 bases, with 5 bases left between them. Germline V gene data show CDR1 as SGDLS and CDR2 as YYNGEE. The CDR3 sequence is 13 residues long. This CDR3 is CASSVTFNSPLHF. Written as DNA, the CDR3 is TGTGCCAGCAGCGTAACCTTTAATTCACCCCTCCACTTT.

The J gene is TRBJ1-3, the V gene TRBV19; unclear D gene. V lost 1 base and J lost 0, with 7 bases in between. This CDR3 has 15 amino acids. Per the germline V gene, CDR1 is LNHDA and CDR2 is SQIVND (reference sequence). The CDR3 nucleotides are TGTGCCAGTAGTATAGGCGGATACTCTGGAAACACCATATATTTT. Amino acids: CASSIGGYSGNTIYF.

The sample holds one count of this clone. V is TRBV5-6 and J is TRBJ1-1; no clear D. The CDR3 is 17 residues long. The V gene lost 4 bases and the J gene lost 0 bases, with 19 bases spanning the gap. Per germline, CDR1 SGHDT and CDR2 YYEEEE. DNA for the CDR3: TGTGCCAGCAGCAGTACAGCATCTCTAATCATGAACACTGAAGCTTTCTTT. Translated, it gives CASSSTASLIMNTEAFF.